This T cell receptor (beta chain) was observed in a study of shared clonotypes between healthy human individuals. Study background: CD8 memory received one plate per donor, CD8 naive two, CD4 memory three and CD4 naive three.

This CDR3 region has 15 residues. The germline V gene encodes CDR1 SGHAT and CDR2 FQNNGV. V lost 6 bases and J lost 7; bases outside the gene matches: 6. The input for sorted-subset replicate PCRs was about 0.2 ug DNA, 30,000 or so T cell genomes. Using immunoSEQ multiplex PCR, the repertoire was profiled, and TCRdb retains in-frame clones only, with some absent. This table holds roughly 500,000 clones, about 96% found once. The sample taken for sequencing was naive CD4+ T cells sorted from blood. Indicated subset: CD45RA+ positively selected. The receptor comes from a young woman in good health. This sequence joins TRBV11-2 and TRBJ2-1; 13 bases match TRBD2. The CDR3 region has the DNA TGTGCCAGCAGAACGACTAGCGGGAGGTCGAATGAGCAGTTCTTC. Protein product: CASRTTSGRSNEQFF. The full variable domain, in which reference TRBV11-2 and TRBJ2-1 provide the parts outside the CDR3, is EAGVAQSPRYKIIEKRQSVAFWCNPISGHATLYWYQQILGQGPKLLIQFQNNGVVDDSQLPKDRFSAERLKGVDSTLKIQPAKLEDSAVYLCASRTTSGRSNEQFFGPGTRLTVL.